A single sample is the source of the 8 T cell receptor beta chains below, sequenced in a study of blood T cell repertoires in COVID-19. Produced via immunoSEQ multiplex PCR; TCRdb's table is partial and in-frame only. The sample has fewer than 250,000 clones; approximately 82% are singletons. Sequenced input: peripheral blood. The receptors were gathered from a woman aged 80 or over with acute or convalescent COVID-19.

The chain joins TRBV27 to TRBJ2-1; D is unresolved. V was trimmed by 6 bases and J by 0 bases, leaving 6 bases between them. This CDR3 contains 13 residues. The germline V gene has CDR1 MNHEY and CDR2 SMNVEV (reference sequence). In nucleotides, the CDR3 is TGTGCCAGCAGCCGTAGCTCCTACAATGAGCAGTTCTTC. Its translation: CASSRSSYNEQFF.

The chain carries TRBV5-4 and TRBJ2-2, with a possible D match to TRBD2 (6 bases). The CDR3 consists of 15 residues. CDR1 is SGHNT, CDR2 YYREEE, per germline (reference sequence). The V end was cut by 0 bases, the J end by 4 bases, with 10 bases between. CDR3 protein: CASSLAPSVTGELFF. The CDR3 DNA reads TGTGCCAGCAGCTTGGCCCCTAGCGTCACCGGGGAGCTGTTTTTT.

The CDR3 bases are TGTGCCAGCAGCCCATACCTAACAGGGGGGAACACTGAAGCTTTCTTT. Its translation is CASSPYLTGGNTEAFF. The chain combines TRBV3-1 (or the pseudogene TRBV3-2) with TRBJ1-1; TRBD1 matches at 8 bases. Looked up from germline, CDR1 is LGHDT and CDR2 is YNNKEL (reference sequence). Trimming at V came to 4 bases and at J to 1 base, leaving 8 bases not matched to a gene. The CDR3 is made up of 16 amino acids.

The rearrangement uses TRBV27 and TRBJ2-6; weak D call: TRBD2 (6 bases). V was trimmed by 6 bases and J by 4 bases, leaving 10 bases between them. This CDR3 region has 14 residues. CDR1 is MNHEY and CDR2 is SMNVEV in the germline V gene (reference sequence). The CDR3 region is CASSPGAGANVLTF. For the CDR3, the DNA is TGTGCCAGCAGCCCGGGAGCCGGGGCCAACGTCCTGACTTTC. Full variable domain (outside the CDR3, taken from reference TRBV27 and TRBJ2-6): EAQVTQNPRYLITVTGKKLTVTCSQNMNHEYMSWYRQDPGLGLRQIYYSMNVEVTDKGDVPEGYKVSRKEKRNFPLILESPSPNQTSLYFCASSPGAGANVLTFGAGSRLTVL.

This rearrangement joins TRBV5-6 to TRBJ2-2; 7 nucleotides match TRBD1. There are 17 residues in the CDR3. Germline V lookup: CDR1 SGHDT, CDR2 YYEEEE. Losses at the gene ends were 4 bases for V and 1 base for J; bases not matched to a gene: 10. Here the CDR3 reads CASSPFLRQGNTGELFF. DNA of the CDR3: TGTGCCAGCAGCCCGTTTCTACGACAGGGGAACACCGGGGAGCTGTTTTTT.

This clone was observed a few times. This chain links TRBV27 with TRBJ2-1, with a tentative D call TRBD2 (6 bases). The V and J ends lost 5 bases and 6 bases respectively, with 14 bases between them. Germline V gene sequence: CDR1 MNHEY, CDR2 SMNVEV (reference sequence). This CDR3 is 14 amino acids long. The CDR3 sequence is CASSLRREINEQFF. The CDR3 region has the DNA TGTGCCAGCAGTCTTCGCCGGGAGATCAATGAGCAGTTCTTC.

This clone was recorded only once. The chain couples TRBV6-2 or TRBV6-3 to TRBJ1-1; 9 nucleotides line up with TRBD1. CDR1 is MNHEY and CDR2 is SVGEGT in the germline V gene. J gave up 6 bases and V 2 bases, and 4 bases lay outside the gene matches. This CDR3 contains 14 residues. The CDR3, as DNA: TGTGCCAGCAGTTACCTGGGACAGGGCGCTGAAGCTTTCTTT. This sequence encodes CASSYLGQGAEAFF.

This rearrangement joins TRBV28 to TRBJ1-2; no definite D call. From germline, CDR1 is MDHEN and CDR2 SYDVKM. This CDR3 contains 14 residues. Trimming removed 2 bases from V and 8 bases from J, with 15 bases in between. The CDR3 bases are TGTGCCAGCAGTTTAAGTTGGGCCCTGGTAGGCTACACCTTC. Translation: CASSLSWALVGYTF.